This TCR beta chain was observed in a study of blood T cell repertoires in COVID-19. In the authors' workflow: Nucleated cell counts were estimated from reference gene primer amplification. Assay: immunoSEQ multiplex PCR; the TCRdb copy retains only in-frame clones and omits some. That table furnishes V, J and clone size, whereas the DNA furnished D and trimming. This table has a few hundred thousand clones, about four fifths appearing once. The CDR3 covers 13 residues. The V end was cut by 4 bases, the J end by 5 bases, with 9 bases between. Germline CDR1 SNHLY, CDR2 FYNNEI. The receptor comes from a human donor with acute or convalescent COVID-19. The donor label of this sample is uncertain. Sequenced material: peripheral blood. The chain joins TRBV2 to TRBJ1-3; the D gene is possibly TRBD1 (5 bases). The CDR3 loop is CASSGQTRNTIYF. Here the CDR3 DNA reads TGTGCCAGCAGTGGACAGACAAGAAACACCATATATTTT.